The 26 T cell receptor beta chains below all came from one sample that was sequenced in a study of shared clonotypes between healthy human individuals. Data came from immunoSEQ multiplex PCR; TCRdb stores just in-frame clones and leaves some out. In the table there are around 1.9 million clones, under 95% of which are singletons. Terminally differentiated effector memory CD45RA+ cells were excluded by CCR7 positive selection of CD45RO-negative cells. Specimen: naive CD8+ T cells from PBMCs. The receptors come from a man aged 18-30 years in good health. Some clones in this sample may be carry-over from other donors' samples.

This clone came up once. The DNA for the CDR3 is TGTGCCAGCAGTGTTGGCACCGGGGAGCTGTTTTTT. Residues: CASSVGTGELFF. The chain carries TRBV6-5 and TRBJ2-2; D remains unclear. This CDR3 is 12 amino acids long. Trimming stripped 5 bases from V and 4 bases from J, with 5 bases between. Germline V gives CDR1 MNHEY, CDR2 SVGAGI.

The V and J genes are TRBV4-2 and TRBJ1-5, with D unresolved. This CDR3 has 13 residues. Trimming stripped 4 bases from V and 1 base from J, with 5 bases between. Germline CDR1 is LGHNA and CDR2 is YNFKEQ. As DNA, the CDR3 is TGTGCCAGCAGCCCCACAAGCAATCAGCCCCAGCATTTT. It translates to CASSPTSNQPQHF.

This clone was recorded only once. V is TRBV5-4 and J is TRBJ2-7, with TRBD2 matching 7 bases. The CDR3 has 14 residues. J gave up 3 bases and V 3 bases, and 6 bases lay outside the gene matches. Germline CDR1 is SGHNT and CDR2 is YYREEE (reference sequence). The CDR3 DNA reads TGTGCCAGCAGCTACGGGACTAAGATCTACGAGCAGTACTTC. Its translation: CASSYGTKIYEQYF.

The rearrangement joins TRBV7-2 to TRBJ2-7, with D possibly matching TRBD2 (6 bases). The germline CDR1 and CDR2 sequences are SGHTA and FQGNSA. The CDR3 has 14 amino acids. V gave up 7 bases and J gave up 5 bases, with 18 bases separating them. This CDR3 reads CASTIPRGGHEQYF. CDR3 sequence (DNA): TGTGCCAGCACCATCCCGAGGGGAGGCCACGAGCAGTACTTC.

A note on this clone: This CDR3 is also generated by other DNA sequences in the sample. CDR3 coding DNA: TGTGCCAGCAGTTCGGGACAGTCCTACGAGCAGTACTTC. This sequence encodes CASSSGQSYEQYF. The V and J genes are TRBV28 and TRBJ2-7; TRBD1 aligns across 7 bases. The CDR3 length is 13 residues. Germline V gives CDR1 MDHEN, CDR2 SYDVKM. V was clipped by 4 bases and J by 1 base; unmatched bases: 1. The complete variable domain, with remaining parts taken from reference TRBV28 and TRBJ2-7, reads DVKVTQSSRYLVKRTGEKVFLECVQDMDHENMFWYRQDPGLGLRLIYFSYDVKMKEKGDIPEGYSVSREKKERFSLILESASTNQTSMYLCASSSGQSYEQYFGPGTRLTVT.

This chain uses TRBV4-3 with TRBJ2-7; 9 bases agree with TRBD1. With V trimmed by 0 bases and J by 7 bases, 16 bases remained unmatched. CDR3 length: 18 residues. Germline values: CDR1 LGHNA, CDR2 YSLEER. CDR3 nucleotide sequence: TGCGCCAGCAGCCAAGATCCCTATCGACAGGGGGTCGGGAATGAGCAGTACTTC. It codes for CASSQDPYRQGVGNEQYF.

The rearrangement joins TRBV6-5 to TRBJ2-7; tentatively, D is TRBD2 (6 bases). V shed 8 bases and J shed 5 bases, with 22 bases lying between them. The germline V gene encodes CDR1 MNHEY and CDR2 SVGAGI. The CDR3 has 15 residues. This CDR3 is CASGAGRRPWNEQYF. CDR3 nucleotide sequence: TGTGCCAGCGGCGCGGGACGTAGACCCTGGAACGAGCAGTACTTC.

The chain couples TRBV15 to TRBJ2-7, with TRBD1 identical over 9 bases. V lost 2 bases, J lost 6 bases, and 8 bases stayed unmatched. The CDR3 has 15 residues. Germline CDR1 reads LNHNV; CDR2 reads YYDKDF (reference sequence). In DNA, the CDR3 is TGTGCCACCAGCAGACGAACCGGGACAGGGATCGAGCAGTACTTC. Protein product: CATSRRTGTGIEQYF. The full variable domain, rest sourced from reference TRBV15 and TRBJ2-7, is DAMVIQNPRYQVTQFGKPVTLSCSQTLNHNVMYWYQQKSSQAPKLLFHYYDKDFNNEADTPDNFQSRRPNTSFCFLDIRSPGLGDTAMYLCATSRRTGTGIEQYFGPGTRLTVT.

The V call is TRBV5-6, the J call TRBJ2-6; tentative D call: TRBD2 (5 bases). The CDR3 is 17 residues long. Germline CDR1 SGHDT, CDR2 YYEEEE. V was pared by 7 bases and J by 1 base, with 18 bases between. The CDR3 region is CASHPSFGESGANVLTF. The CDR3 nucleotides are TGTGCCAGCCACCCTTCGTTCGGGGAGTCTGGGGCCAACGTCCTGACTTTC.

The V and J genes are TRBV27 and TRBJ2-7; TRBD2 matches 8 bases. V was pared by 6 bases and J by 6 bases, with 10 bases of the junction left unmatched. This CDR3 has 14 amino acids. CDR1 and CDR2 (germline): MNHEY, SMNVEV (reference sequence). The CDR3 bases are TGTGCCAGCAGGTGGCTGACTAGCGCATCCGAGCAGTACTTC. Protein sequence: CASRWLTSASEQYF.

The V and J genes are TRBV4-1 and TRBJ2-7; perhaps TRBD2 as D (6 bases). The CDR3 contains 16 residues. Germline lookup yields CDR1 MGHRA and CDR2 YSYEKL. V was clipped by 3 bases and J by 2 bases, with 17 bases between them. The CDR3 here is CASSQDPGTSTYEQYF. Here the CDR3 DNA reads TGCGCCAGCAGCCAGGATCCCGGGACTTCCACCTACGAGCAGTACTTC.

V is TRBV15 and J is TRBJ2-5; 9 bases fit TRBD2. V shed 0 bases, J shed 5 bases, and the junction held 7 bases outside the gene matches. The germline V gene has CDR1 LNHNV and CDR2 YYDKDF (reference sequence). The CDR3 runs 16 residues. The CDR3 protein is CATSREGGRVGETQYF. Here the CDR3 DNA reads TGTGCCACCAGCAGAGAAGGCGGGAGGGTGGGGGAGACCCAGTACTTC.

This clone came up once. The chain recombines TRBV11-1 with TRBJ1-2; 7 bases match TRBD1. The CDR3 consists of 15 residues. Looked up from germline, CDR1 is SGHAT and CDR2 is FQDESV (reference sequence). V shed 4 bases, J shed 1 base, and the junction held 6 bases outside the gene matches. CDR3 nucleotides: TGTGCCAGCAGCTCCGGGACAGAATATAACTATGGCTACACCTTC. This translates into CASSSGTEYNYGYTF.

The V and J genes are TRBV25-1 and TRBJ1-2; 7 positions agree with TRBD1. J gave up 3 bases and V 4 bases, and 8 bases lay outside the gene matches. The CDR3 spans 15 residues. CDR1 is MGHDK, CDR2 SYGVNS, per germline. The CDR3 region has the DNA TGTGCCAGCAGTGGATACAGGGGTGGTGACTATGGCTACACCTTC. This gives the protein CASSGYRGGDYGYTF.

The chain links TRBV7-9 to TRBJ2-1; 7 nucleotides align to TRBD2. CDR1 SEHNR and CDR2 FQNEAQ come from the germline V gene (reference sequence). The CDR3 has 16 amino acids. V was clipped by 1 base and J by 4 bases; unmatched bases: 7. This CDR3 reads CASSLVGTSAYNEQFF. The CDR3 bases are TGTGCCAGCAGCTTAGTTGGTACTAGCGCGTACAATGAGCAGTTCTTC.

The chain combines TRBV4-2 with TRBJ2-7; D gene unclear. CDR1 and CDR2 (germline): LGHNA, YNFKEQ. The germline V and J ends were trimmed by 2 bases and 3 bases, with 14 bases remaining between them. This CDR3 region has 15 residues. Here the CDR3 DNA reads TGTGCCAGCAGCCAAATGCTTAGGAACCTCTACGAGCAGTACTTC. This gives the protein CASSQMLRNLYEQYF.

The V and J genes are TRBV27 and TRBJ2-4, with 7 bases lining up with TRBD2. This CDR3 region has 10 residues. V gave up 8 bases and J gave up 13 bases; unmatched junction bases: 5. Germline assignment: CDR1 MNHEY and CDR2 SMNVEV (reference sequence). The CDR3 here is CASGRDRQYF. The CDR3 region has the DNA TGTGCCAGCGGGAGGGACCGGCAGTACTTC.

This chain joins TRBV27 and TRBJ1-3; D is ambiguous. With 1 base removed from V and 4 bases from J, the gap between germline ends came to 5 bases. The CDR3 consists of 13 residues. Germline assignment: CDR1 MNHEY and CDR2 SMNVEV (reference sequence). The CDR3 reads CASSLLGGNTIYF. The CDR3 DNA reads as TGTGCCAGCAGTTTATTAGGCGGAAACACCATATATTTT.

CDR3 sequence: CSVGRRRQGETQYF. The CDR3 region has the DNA TGCAGCGTTGGTAGACGACGACAGGGGGAGACCCAGTACTTC. V gene TRBV29-1 combines with J gene TRBJ2-5; 8 bases agree with TRBD1. CDR1 SQVTM and CDR2 ANQGSEA come from the germline V gene. The J segment lost 5 bases and the V segment lost 4 bases, leaving 9 bases of the junction unmatched. This CDR3 has 14 residues.

V and J are TRBV7-8 and TRBJ2-3, with TRBD2 identical over 10 bases. This CDR3 comprises 15 residues. The V gene end was trimmed by 1 base and the J gene end by 5 bases; junction bases not matched to a gene: 3. Per the germline V gene, CDR1 is SGHVS and CDR2 is FQNEAQ. CDR3 in DNA: TGTGCCAGCAGCTTAGGTAGCGGGAGGCTAGATACGCAGTATTTT. Protein sequence: CASSLGSGRLDTQYF. The variable domain in full, completed from reference TRBV7-8 and TRBJ2-3, reads GAGVSQSPRYKVAKRGQDVALRCDPISGHVSLFWYQQALGQGPEFLTYFQNEAQLDKSGLPSDRFFAERPEGSVSTLKIQRTQQEDSAVYLCASSLGSGRLDTQYFGPGTRLTVL.

This sequence joins TRBV28 and TRBJ1-1, with 9 bases lining up with TRBD1. Germline CDR1 and CDR2: MDHEN and SYDVKM. Unmatched junction bases numbered 4, after V lost 5 bases and J lost 0 bases. There are 15 residues in the CDR3. The CDR3 nucleotides are TGTGCCAGCAGTGGGGACAGGGAACTGAACACTGAAGCTTTCTTT. It codes for CASSGDRELNTEAFF.

This clone was seen once. The J gene is TRBJ1-5, the V gene TRBV30; D call uncertain. V was cut by 1 base and J by 1 base, with 5 bases left in between. The CDR3 is made up of 13 amino acids. The germline gives CDR1 GTSNPN, CDR2 SVGIG (reference sequence). The CDR3 reads CAWSENSNQPQHF. In DNA, the CDR3 is TGTGCCTGGAGTGAAAACAGCAATCAGCCCCAGCATTTT.

The rearrangement uses TRBV6-5 and TRBJ2-5; D unresolved. The CDR3 is 13 amino acids. Germline CDR1 and CDR2: MNHEY and SVGAGI. V dropped 2 bases and J dropped 5 bases, with 9 bases sitting between them. The CDR3 DNA reads TGTGCCAGCAGTTACGTCGACGGTGAGACCCAGTACTTC. Translation: CASSYVDGETQYF.

The chain couples TRBV19 to TRBJ2-5; D is undetermined. Deletions cut 5 bases from V and 2 bases from J, with 15 bases between. The CDR3 contains 15 residues. Germline V lookup: CDR1 LNHDA, CDR2 SQIVND (reference sequence). The CDR3 DNA is TGTGCCAGTAGTGAGGACCTCCGTAATCAAGAGACCCAGTACTTC. Its protein is CASSEDLRNQETQYF.

The V and J genes are TRBV27 and TRBJ2-7; 7 positions match TRBD1. V was pared by 2 bases and J by 5 bases, with 6 bases of the junction left unmatched. Looked up from germline, CDR1 is MNHEY and CDR2 is SMNVEV (reference sequence). This CDR3 is 14 amino acids long. The CDR3 nucleotides read TGTGCCAGCAGTTTAGGGGACAGTACCCACGAGCAGTACTTC. Protein product: CASSLGDSTHEQYF.

This chain links TRBV4-2 with TRBJ2-4, with 11 nucleotides matching TRBD2. CDR3 length: 17 amino acids. Germline loops: CDR1 LGHNA, CDR2 YNFKEQ. V was clipped by 0 bases and J by 1 base; unmatched bases: 2. The CDR3 is CASSQEGLAAAKNIQYF. The CDR3 DNA reads TGTGCCAGCAGCCAAGAGGGACTAGCGGCGGCCAAAAACATTCAGTACTTC.